The T cell receptor beta chain under discussion was sequenced for a study of cytomegalovirus exposure and HLA in healthy donors. For the study at large: Within an early data release were about 85 million unique TCRs drawn from HLA-typed donors. Clustering assigned 81% of the approximately 390 genotyped donors to the Caucasian-associated ancestry cluster.

The PCR made use of 60 Vbeta and 13 Jbeta primers. Data came from immunoSEQ multiplex PCR; TCRdb stores just in-frame clones and leaves some out. Among 180,000 or so clones listed, 70% to 90% were seen once. Study-wide points: TCR beta V- and J-gene trimming, according to a later analysis, was linked to a missense DCLRE1C variant. Later work showed greater clonal expansion in HLA-associated TCR beta chains than in equally common others.

This CDR3 is built from 16 residues. J was trimmed by 5 bases and V by 2 bases; bases with no gene match: 7. Germline V gene sequence: CDR1 MNHNY, CDR2 SVGAGI (reference sequence). On this clone: Its target is not known.

Sequencing was done on a sample of PBMCs. The chain couples TRBV6-6 to TRBJ2-1, with 9 positions matching TRBD2. The receptor was isolated from a man aged 18-30 years in good health and CMV-seropositive. CDR3 sequence reads: CASSYERLAGNNEQFF. The CDR3 DNA follows: TGTGCCAGCAGTTACGAGAGGCTAGCGGGAAACAATGAGCAGTTCTTC.